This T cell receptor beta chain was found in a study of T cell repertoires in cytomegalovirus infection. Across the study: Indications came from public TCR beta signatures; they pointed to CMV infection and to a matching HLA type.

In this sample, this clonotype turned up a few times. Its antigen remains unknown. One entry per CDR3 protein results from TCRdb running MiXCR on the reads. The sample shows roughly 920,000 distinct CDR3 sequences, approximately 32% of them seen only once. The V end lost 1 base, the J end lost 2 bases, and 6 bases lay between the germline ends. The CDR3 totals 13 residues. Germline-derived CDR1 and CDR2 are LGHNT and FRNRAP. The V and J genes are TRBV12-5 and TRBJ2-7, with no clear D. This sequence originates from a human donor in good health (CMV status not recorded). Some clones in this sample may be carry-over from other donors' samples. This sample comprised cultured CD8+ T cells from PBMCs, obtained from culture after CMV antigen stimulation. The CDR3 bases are TGTGCTAGTGGTTTGGACAGAGCCTACGAGCAGTACTTC. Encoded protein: CASGLDRAYEQYF.